These 4 T cell receptor beta chains were sequenced from one sample in a study of cytomegalovirus exposure and HLA in healthy donors. Sequencing used immunoSEQ multiplex PCR; TCRdb keeps in-frame clones, though not all of them. The sample holds 300,000 to 400,000 clones, roughly 90% seen once. Sequencing was carried out using PBMCs. Receptors were obtained from a man under 40 in good health and CMV-seronegative.

The chain carries TRBV16 and TRBJ1-5; weak D call: TRBD1 (5 bases). The CDR3 sequence is 13 residues long. V was shortened by 2 bases and J by 8 bases, with 10 bases between the two germline ends. Germline V CDR1 and CDR2: KGHSY, FQNENV. The CDR3 protein is CASSQEWGEPQHF. CDR3 DNA sequence: TGTGCCAGCAGCCAAGAATGGGGGGAGCCCCAGCATTTT.

This chain links TRBV2 with TRBJ2-1; maybe TRBD1 (5 bases). V lost 7 bases, J lost 4 bases, and 17 bases lay in between. Germline loops: CDR1 SNHLY, CDR2 FYNNEI. This CDR3 contains 15 residues. The CDR3 DNA follows: TGTGCCAGCATCCCGGGCAGGGAATATTACAATGAGCAGTTCTTC. It encodes CASIPGREYYNEQFF.

The CDR3 loop is CASSLVGIEAFF. In DNA form, the CDR3 reads TGTGCCAGCAGCTTAGTCGGGATTGAAGCTTTCTTT. The chain carries TRBV7-2 and TRBJ1-1; D gene ambiguous. Trimming removed 1 base at V and 7 bases at J, with 7 bases between. From germline, CDR1 is SGHTA and CDR2 FQGNSA. This CDR3 spans 12 amino acids.

The J gene is TRBJ2-3, the V gene TRBV15; 8 bases map to TRBD1. V lost 5 bases and J lost 3; bases outside the gene matches: 10. The CDR3 length is 16 residues. Germline values: CDR1 LNHNV, CDR2 YYDKDF (reference sequence). CDR3 residues: CATSLVWTGKTDTQYF. The DNA for the CDR3 is TGTGCCACCAGCCTAGTATGGACAGGGAAGACAGATACGCAGTATTTT.